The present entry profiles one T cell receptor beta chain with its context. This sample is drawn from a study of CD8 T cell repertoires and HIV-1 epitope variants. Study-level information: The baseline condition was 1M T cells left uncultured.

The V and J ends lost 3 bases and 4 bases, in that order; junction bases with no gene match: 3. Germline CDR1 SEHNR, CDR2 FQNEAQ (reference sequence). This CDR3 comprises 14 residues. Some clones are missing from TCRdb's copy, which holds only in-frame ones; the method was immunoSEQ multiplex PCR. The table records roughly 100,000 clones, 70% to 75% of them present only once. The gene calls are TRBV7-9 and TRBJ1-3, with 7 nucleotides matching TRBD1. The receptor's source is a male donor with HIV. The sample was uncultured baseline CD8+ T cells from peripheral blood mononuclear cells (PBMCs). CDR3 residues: CASSFSGGGNTIYF. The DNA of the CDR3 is TGTGCCAGCAGCTTTTCAGGGGGAGGAAACACCATATATTTT.